This T cell receptor beta chain was retrieved from a study of blood T cell repertoires in COVID-19. CDR3 size: 19 residues. The germline CDR1 and CDR2 sequences are SGDLS and YYNGEE. V shed 1 base and J 0 bases; nucleotides not matched to a gene: 6. TCRdb's table, derived via immunoSEQ multiplex PCR, lists solely in-frame clones and lacks some. The repertoire holds 440,000 or so clones, around nine tenths seen once, with roughly 1.6% in the top ten. Source material: peripheral blood. The clonotype was recovered from a woman aged 40-49 years with COVID-19, enrolled during active disease. The chain combines TRBV9 with TRBJ2-1, with TRBD2 matching over 14 bases. This chain's CDR3 is CASSVPGLAGDNSYNEQFF. DNA of the CDR3: TGTGCCAGCAGCGTACCGGGACTAGCGGGGGATAACTCCTACAATGAGCAGTTCTTC.